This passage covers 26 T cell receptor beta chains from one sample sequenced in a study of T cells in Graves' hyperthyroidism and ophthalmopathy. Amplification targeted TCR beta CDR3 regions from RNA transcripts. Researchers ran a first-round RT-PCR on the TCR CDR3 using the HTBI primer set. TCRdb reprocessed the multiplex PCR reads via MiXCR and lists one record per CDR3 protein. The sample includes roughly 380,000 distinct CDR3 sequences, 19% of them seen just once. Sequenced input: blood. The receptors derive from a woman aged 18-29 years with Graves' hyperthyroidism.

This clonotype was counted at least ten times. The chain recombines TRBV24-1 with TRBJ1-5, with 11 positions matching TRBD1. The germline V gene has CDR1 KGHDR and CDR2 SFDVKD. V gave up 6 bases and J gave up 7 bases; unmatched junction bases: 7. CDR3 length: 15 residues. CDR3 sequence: CATSLDRGHDQPQHF. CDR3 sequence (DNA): TGTGCCACCAGTTTGGACAGGGGGCACGACCAGCCCCAGCATTTT.

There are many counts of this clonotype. Written as DNA, the CDR3 is TGCGCCAGCAGCCAAAACGGGGCCTTCCAAGAGACCCAGTACTTC. This sequence encodes CASSQNGAFQETQYF. The V and J genes are TRBV4-1 and TRBJ2-5; D might be TRBD1 or TRBD2, each matching 5 bases. The V gene's germline CDR1 is MGHRA and CDR2 YSYEKL. V dropped 2 bases and J dropped 1 base, with 11 bases sitting between them. CDR3 length: 15 amino acids.

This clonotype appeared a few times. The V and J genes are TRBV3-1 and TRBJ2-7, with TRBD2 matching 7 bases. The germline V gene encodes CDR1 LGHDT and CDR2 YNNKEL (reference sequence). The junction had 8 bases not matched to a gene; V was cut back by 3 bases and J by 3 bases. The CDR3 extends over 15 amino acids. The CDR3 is CASSQTPGGDYEQYF. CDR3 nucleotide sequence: TGTGCCAGCAGCCAGACCCCGGGGGGTGACTACGAGCAGTACTTC.

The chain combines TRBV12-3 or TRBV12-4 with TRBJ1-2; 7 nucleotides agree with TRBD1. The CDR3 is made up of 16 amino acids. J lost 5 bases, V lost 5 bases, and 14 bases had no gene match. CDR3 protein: CASSRRTGPDPYGYTF. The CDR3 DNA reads TGTGCCAGCAGTAGACGGACAGGTCCGGATCCGTATGGCTACACCTTC.

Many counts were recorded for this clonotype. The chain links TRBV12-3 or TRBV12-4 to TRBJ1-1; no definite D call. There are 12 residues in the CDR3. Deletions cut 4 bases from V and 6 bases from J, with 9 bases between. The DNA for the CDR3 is TGTGCCAGCAGTTACCGGGCTTCTGAAGCTTTCTTT. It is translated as CASSYRASEAFF.

The CDR3 coding sequence is TGTGCCAGCAGGGGACAGGGAGGGGATGGCTACACCTTC. Encoded protein: CASRGQGGDGYTF. The chain uses TRBV2 and TRBJ1-2; 9 nucleotides align to TRBD1. Germline V CDR1 and CDR2: SNHLY, FYNNEI. This CDR3 region has 13 residues. Trimming took 6 bases from V and 6 from J; bases not matched to a gene: 5.

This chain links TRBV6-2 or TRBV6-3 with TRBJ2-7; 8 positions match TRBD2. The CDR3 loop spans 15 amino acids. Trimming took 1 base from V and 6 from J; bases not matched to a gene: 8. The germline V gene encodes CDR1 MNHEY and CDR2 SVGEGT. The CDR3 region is CASSYYGGAAREQYF. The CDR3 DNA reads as TGTGCCAGCAGTTACTACGGGGGGGCCGCCCGCGAGCAGTACTTC.

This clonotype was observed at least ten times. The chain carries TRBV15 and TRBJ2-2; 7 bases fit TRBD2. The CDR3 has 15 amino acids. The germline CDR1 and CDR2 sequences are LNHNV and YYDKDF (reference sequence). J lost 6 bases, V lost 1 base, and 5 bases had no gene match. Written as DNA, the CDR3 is TGTGCCACCAGCAGAGGTGGACTAGGGGCCGGGGAGCTGTTTTTT. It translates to CATSRGGLGAGELFF.

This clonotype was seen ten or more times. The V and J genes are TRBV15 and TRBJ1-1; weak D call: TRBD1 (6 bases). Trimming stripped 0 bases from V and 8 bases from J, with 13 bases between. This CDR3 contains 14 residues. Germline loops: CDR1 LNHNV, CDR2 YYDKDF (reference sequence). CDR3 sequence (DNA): TGTGCCACCAGCAGAGATCAGGGGTGGGAGGAAGCTTTCTTT. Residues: CATSRDQGWEEAFF. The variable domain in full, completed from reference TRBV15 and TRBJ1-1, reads DAMVIQNPRYQVTQFGKPVTLSCSQTLNHNVMYWYQQKSSQAPKLLFHYYDKDFNNEADTPDNFQSRRPNTSFCFLDIRSPGLGDTAMYLCATSRDQGWEEAFFGQGTRLTVV.

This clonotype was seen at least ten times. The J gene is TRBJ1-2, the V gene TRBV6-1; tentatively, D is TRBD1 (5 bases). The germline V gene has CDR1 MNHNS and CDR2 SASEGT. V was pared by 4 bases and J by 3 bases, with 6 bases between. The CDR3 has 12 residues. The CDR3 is CASSAGYYGYTF. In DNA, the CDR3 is TGTGCCAGCAGTGCAGGGTACTATGGCTACACCTTC.

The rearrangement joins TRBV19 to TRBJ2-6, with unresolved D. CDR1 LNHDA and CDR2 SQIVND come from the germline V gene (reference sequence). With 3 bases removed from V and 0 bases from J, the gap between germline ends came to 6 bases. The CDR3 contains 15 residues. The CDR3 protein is CASSMSASGANVLTF. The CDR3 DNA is TGTGCCAGTAGTATGAGCGCCTCTGGGGCCAACGTCCTGACTTTC.

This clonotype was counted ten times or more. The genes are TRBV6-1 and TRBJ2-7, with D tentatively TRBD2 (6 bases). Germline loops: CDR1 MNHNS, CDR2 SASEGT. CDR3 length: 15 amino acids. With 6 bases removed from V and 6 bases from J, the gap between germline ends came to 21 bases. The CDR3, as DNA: TGTGCCAGCAGCGGCTACTTCGAGGGAGGCGGCGAGCAGTACTTC. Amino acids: CASSGYFEGGGEQYF.

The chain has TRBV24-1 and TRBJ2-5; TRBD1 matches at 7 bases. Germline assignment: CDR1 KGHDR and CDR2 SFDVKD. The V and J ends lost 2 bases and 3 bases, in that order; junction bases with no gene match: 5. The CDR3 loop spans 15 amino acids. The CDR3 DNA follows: TGTGCCACCAGTGATTCCTGGACAGGAGAAGAGACCCAGTACTTC. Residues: CATSDSWTGEETQYF.

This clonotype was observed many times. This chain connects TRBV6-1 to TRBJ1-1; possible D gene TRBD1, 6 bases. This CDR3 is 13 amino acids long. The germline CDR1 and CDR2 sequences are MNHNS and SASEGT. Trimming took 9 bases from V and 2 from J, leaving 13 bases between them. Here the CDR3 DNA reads TGTGCCAGTGGCAGGGGACCCAACACTGAAGCTTTCTTT. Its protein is CASGRGPNTEAFF.

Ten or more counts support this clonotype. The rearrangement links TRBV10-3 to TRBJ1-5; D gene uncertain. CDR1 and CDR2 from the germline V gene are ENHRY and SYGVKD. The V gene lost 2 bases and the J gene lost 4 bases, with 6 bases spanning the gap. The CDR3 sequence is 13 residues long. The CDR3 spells CAISEDLNQPQHF. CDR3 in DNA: TGTGCCATCAGTGAGGATTTGAATCAGCCCCAGCATTTT.

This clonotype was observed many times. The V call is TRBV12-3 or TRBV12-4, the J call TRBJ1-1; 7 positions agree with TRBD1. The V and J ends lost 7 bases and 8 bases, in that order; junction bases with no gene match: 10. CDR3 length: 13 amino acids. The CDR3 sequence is CASTRQGEEEAFF. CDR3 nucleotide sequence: TGTGCCAGCACCCGACAGGGTGAGGAGGAAGCTTTCTTT.

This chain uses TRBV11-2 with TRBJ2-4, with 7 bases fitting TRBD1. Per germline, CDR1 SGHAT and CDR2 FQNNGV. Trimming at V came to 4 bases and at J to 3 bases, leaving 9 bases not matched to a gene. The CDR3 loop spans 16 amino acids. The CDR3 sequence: CASSWGLTGLKNIQYF. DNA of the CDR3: TGTGCCAGCAGCTGGGGTCTGACAGGGCTCAAAAACATTCAGTACTTC.

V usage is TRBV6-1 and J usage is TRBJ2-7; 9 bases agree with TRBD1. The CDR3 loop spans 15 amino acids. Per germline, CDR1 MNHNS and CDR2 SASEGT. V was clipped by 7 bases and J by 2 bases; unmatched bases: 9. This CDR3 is CASIAFGTGTYEQYF. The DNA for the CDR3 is TGTGCCAGCATTGCCTTTGGGACAGGGACCTACGAGCAGTACTTC.

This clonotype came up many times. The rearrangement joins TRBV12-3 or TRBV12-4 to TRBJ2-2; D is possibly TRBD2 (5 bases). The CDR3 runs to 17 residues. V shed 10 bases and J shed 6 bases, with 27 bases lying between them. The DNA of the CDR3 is TGTGCCATCGGGCCGGGCCGAAGAATCAAGGGAGCCGGGGAGCTGTTTTTT. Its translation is CAIGPGRRIKGAGELFF.

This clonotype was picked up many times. The CDR3 bases are TGTGCCAGCAGCTTAGGGTCGCGTCGAGCGAACACTGAAGCTTTCTTT. Translating it yields CASSLGSRRANTEAFF. The chain links TRBV11-2 to TRBJ1-1; D not resolved. This CDR3 is built from 16 residues. Germline CDR1 reads SGHAT; CDR2 reads FQNNGV. Deletions cut 1 base from V and 1 base from J, with 13 bases between.

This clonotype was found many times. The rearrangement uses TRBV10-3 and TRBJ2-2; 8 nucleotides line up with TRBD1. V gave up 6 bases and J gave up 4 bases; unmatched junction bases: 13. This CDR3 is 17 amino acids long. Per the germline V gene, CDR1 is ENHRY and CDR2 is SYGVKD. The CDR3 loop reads CAISPTPGGPSTGELFF. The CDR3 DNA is TGTGCCATCAGCCCCACCCCAGGGGGCCCCAGCACCGGGGAGCTGTTTTTT.

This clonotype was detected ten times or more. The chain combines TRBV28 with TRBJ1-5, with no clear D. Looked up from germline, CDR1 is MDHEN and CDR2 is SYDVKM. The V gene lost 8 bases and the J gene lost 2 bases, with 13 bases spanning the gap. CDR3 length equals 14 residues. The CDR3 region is CASGFRAGNQPQHF. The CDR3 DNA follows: TGTGCCAGCGGGTTTAGGGCAGGCAATCAGCCCCAGCATTTT.

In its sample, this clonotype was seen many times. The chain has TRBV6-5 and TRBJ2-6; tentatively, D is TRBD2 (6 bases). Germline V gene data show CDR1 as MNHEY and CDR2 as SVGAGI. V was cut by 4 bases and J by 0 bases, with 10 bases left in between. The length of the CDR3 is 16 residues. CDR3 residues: CASSSRGLSGANVLTF. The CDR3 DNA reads TGTGCCAGCAGTTCGAGGGGACTCTCTGGGGCCAACGTCCTGACTTTC.

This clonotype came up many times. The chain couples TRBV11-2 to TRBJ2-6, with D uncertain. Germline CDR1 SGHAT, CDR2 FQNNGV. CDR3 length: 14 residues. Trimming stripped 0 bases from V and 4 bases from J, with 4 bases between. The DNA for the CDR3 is TGTGCCAGCAGCTTAGATATAGGGGCCAACGTCCTGACTTTC. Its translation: CASSLDIGANVLTF.

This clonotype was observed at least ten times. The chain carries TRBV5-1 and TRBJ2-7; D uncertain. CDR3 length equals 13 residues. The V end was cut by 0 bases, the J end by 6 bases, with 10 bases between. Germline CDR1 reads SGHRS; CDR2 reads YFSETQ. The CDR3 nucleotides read TGCGCCAGCAGCTTGGAATACCCCGGCGAGCAGTACTTC. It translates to CASSLEYPGEQYF.

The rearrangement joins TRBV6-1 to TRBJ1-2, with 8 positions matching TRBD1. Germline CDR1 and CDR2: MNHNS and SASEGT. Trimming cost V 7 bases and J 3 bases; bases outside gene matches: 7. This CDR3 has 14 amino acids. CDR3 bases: TGTGCCAGCACAGCGGACAGGGAATACTATGGCTACACCTTC. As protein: CASTADREYYGYTF.